These 30 T cell receptor beta chains were all obtained from the same sample, sequenced in a study of vaccination and CD4 T cells after COVID-19. Treatment reported: roughly 10-day PBMC culture with coronavirus spike peptide pools or control peptides (ViraFEST assay). These receptors have no known antigen. Oncomine TCR Beta short-read sequencing was applied to DNA from cultured CD4+ T cells. TCRdb reprocessed the PCR reads with MiXCR, giving one entry per CDR3 protein. Of about 13,000 distinct CDR3 sequences detected, less than 50% appear once; the ten largest clones hold approximately 9.6%. The material sequenced was CD4+ T cells from blood, cultured in vitro, taken after SARS-CoV-2 vaccination. These receptors all come from a human donor who had recovered from COVID-19.

The rearrangement joins TRBV6-1 to TRBJ2-1; TRBD2 agrees at 12 bases. The CDR3 extends over 15 amino acids. The germline gives CDR1 MNHNS, CDR2 SASEGT. The V segment lost 8 bases and the J segment 5 bases; nucleotides outside the gene matches: 7. CDR3 in amino acids: CASGGLAGINNEQFF. The CDR3 coding sequence is TGTGCCAGCGGCGGACTAGCGGGGATTAACAATGAGCAGTTCTTC.

CDR3 sequence (DNA): TGTGCCAGCAGTCCCTTGCGAGGGAAGAACACCGGGGAGCTGTTTTTT. Protein sequence: CASSPLRGKNTGELFF. V is TRBV7-3 and J is TRBJ2-2; TRBD2 might be the D (5 bases). Germline CDR1 is SGHTA and CDR2 is FQGTGA. V dropped 6 bases and J dropped 1 base, with 15 bases sitting between them. This CDR3 region has 16 residues.

There are a few counts of this clonotype. This chain connects TRBV12-3 or TRBV12-4 to TRBJ2-5; the D is unclear. V was shortened by 3 bases and J by 5 bases, with 10 bases between the two germline ends. This CDR3 region has 13 residues. CDR3 residues: CASSFEVLETQYF. CDR3 DNA: TGTGCCAGCAGTTTTGAGGTCTTGGAGACCCAGTACTTC.

This clonotype has a handful of counts. The chain has TRBV2 and TRBJ1-2, with 12 bases fitting TRBD1. From germline, CDR1 is SNHLY and CDR2 FYNNEI. This CDR3 region has 16 residues. J gave up 3 bases and V 5 bases, and 7 bases lay outside the gene matches. The CDR3 nucleotides read TGTGCCAGCAGTTGGGGACAGGGGGCGATGGACTATGGCTACACCTTC. Translating it yields CASSWGQGAMDYGYTF. Supplemented by reference TRBV2 and TRBJ1-2, the full variable domain reads EPEVTQTPSHQVTQMGQEVILRCVPISNHLYFYWYRQILGQKVEFLVSFYNNEISEKSEIFDDQFSVERPDGSNFTLKIRSTKLEDSAMYFCASSWGQGAMDYGYTFGSGTRLTVV.

CDR3 loop: CASPGEFF. The CDR3 coding sequence is TGTGCCAGCCCGGGTGAGTTCTTC. The chain combines TRBV7-9 with TRBJ2-1; unclear D gene. This CDR3 contains 8 residues. The V end was cut by 8 bases, the J end by 14 bases, with 7 bases between. The germline V gene encodes CDR1 SEHNR and CDR2 FQNEAQ (reference sequence).

This clonotype was counted between two and nine times. The V and J genes are TRBV6-1 and TRBJ2-2, with D possibly TRBD1 on 5 matching bases. CDR1 and CDR2 from the germline V gene are MNHNS and SASEGT. The CDR3 length is 16 residues. Between the trimmed V and J ends, which lost 1 base and 1 base, there was a span of 10 bases. The CDR3 protein is CASSEGGRVNTGELFF. In DNA, the CDR3 is TGTGCCAGCAGTGAAGGAGGCAGGGTGAACACCGGGGAGCTGTTTTTT.

The chain carries TRBV7-9 and TRBJ1-6; tentatively, D is TRBD1 (5 bases). From germline, CDR1 is SEHNR and CDR2 FQNEAQ (reference sequence). The ends were cut back, 8 bases at V and 7 bases at J, with 24 bases in the middle. The CDR3 loop spans 17 amino acids. The DNA of the CDR3 is TGTGCCAGCGCTTTGGTTCGGGGGTCAGACCGAAATTCACCCCTCCACTTT. It encodes CASALVRGSDRNSPLHF. The whole variable domain, remainder taken from reference TRBV7-9 and TRBJ1-6, is DTGVSQNPRHKITKRGQNVTFRCDPISEHNRLYWYRQTLGQGPEFLTYFQNEAQLEKSRLLSDRFSAERPKGSFSTLEIQRTEQGDSAMYLCASALVRGSDRNSPLHFGNGTRLTVT.

This chain uses TRBV20-1 with TRBJ1-1, with a possible D match to TRBD1 (5 bases). V lost 1 base, J lost 12 bases, and 15 bases lay in between. Germline V lookup: CDR1 DFQATT, CDR2 SNEGSKA (reference sequence). This CDR3 spans 12 amino acids. CDR3 DNA: TGCAGTGCTAGAGCCGGGACCGCCTCAACTTTCTTT. Its translation is CSARAGTASTFF.

J is TRBJ1-3 and V is TRBV7-9; D remains unclear. V dropped 5 bases and J dropped 4 bases, with 6 bases sitting between them. Per the germline V gene, CDR1 is SEHNR and CDR2 is FQNEAQ (reference sequence). The CDR3 is made up of 12 amino acids. CDR3 nucleotide sequence: TGTGCCAGCAGCAGACACGGAAACACCATATATTTT. It encodes CASSRHGNTIYF.

This chain uses TRBV6-1 with TRBJ1-5; the D is unclear. Germline V lookup: CDR1 MNHNS, CDR2 SASEGT. The CDR3 contains 14 residues. Trimming cost V 6 bases and J 0 bases, with 9 bases left between them. The CDR3 coding sequence is TGTGCCAGCAGAGTGGACCCTAGCAATCAGCCCCAGCATTTT. It translates to CASRVDPSNQPQHF.

This clonotype was recorded a few times. The V gene is TRBV6-5, the J gene TRBJ1-2; a weak D match, TRBD1 (6 bases). Germline-derived CDR1 and CDR2 are MNHEY and SVGAGI. The length of the CDR3 is 15 residues. The germline V and J ends were trimmed by 2 bases and 4 bases, with 14 bases remaining between them. The CDR3 sequence: CASSYRDRSSYGYTF. The DNA for the CDR3 is TGTGCCAGCAGTTACCGAGACAGGTCGTCCTATGGCTACACCTTC.

This clonotype was observed a few times. The rearrangement links TRBV12-3 or TRBV12-4 to TRBJ2-3; 8 nucleotides agree with TRBD2. V was clipped by 5 bases and J by 6 bases; unmatched bases: 4. This CDR3 has 13 residues. The DNA of the CDR3 is TGTGCCAGCAGTCGGACTAGCAGCGATACGCAGTATTTT. Its translation: CASSRTSSDTQYF.

This clonotype was counted a single time. The J gene is TRBJ2-1, the V gene TRBV7-3; the match to TRBD2 covers 9 bases. J was trimmed by 1 base and V by 8 bases; bases with no gene match: 6. The V gene's germline CDR1 is SGHTA and CDR2 FQGTGA. The CDR3 is 15 residues long. The CDR3 DNA sequence: TGTGCCAGCGCGTTGCGGGAGGGTTCCTACAATGAGCAGTTCTTC. This sequence encodes CASALREGSYNEQFF.

In this sample, this clonotype turned up a few times. The V call is TRBV2, the J call TRBJ1-2; unclear D gene. Trimming took off 1 base at V and 1 base at J, with 4 bases between the two ends. Germline CDR1 SNHLY, CDR2 FYNNEI. The CDR3 runs 13 residues. This CDR3 reads CASSEGYNYGYTF. CDR3 nucleotide sequence: TGTGCCAGCAGTGAAGGCTATAACTATGGCTACACCTTC.

This sequence joins TRBV6-1 and TRBJ1-6, with no clear D. The V end lost 10 bases, the J end lost 10 bases, and 20 bases lay between the germline ends. The V gene's germline CDR1 is MNHNS and CDR2 SASEGT. The CDR3 has 14 residues. CDR3 amino acids: CATWPSSSGSPLHF. The CDR3 DNA reads as TGTGCCACCTGGCCCTCGAGTTCGGGCTCACCCCTCCACTTT.

The V and J genes are TRBV12-3 or TRBV12-4 and TRBJ2-2, with D perhaps matching TRBD2 (6 bases). The CDR3 loop spans 15 amino acids. V was cut by 2 bases and J by 2 bases, with 9 bases left in between. The DNA of the CDR3 is TGTGCCAGCAGTTTAAGCGGACTAAACACCGGGGAGCTGTTTTTT. Its protein is CASSLSGLNTGELFF.

The V gene is TRBV18, the J gene TRBJ2-3; no clear D gene. The V and J ends lost 2 bases and 0 bases respectively, with 12 bases between them. Germline loops: CDR1 KGHSH, CDR2 LQKENI. The CDR3 covers 16 residues. CDR3 protein: CASSPAQSASTDTQYF. The CDR3 bases are TGTGCCAGCTCACCAGCCCAATCAGCTAGCACAGATACGCAGTATTTT.

This clonotype was recorded a few times. The chain employs TRBV28 and TRBJ1-5; TRBD1 might be the D (5 bases). V lost 4 bases, J lost 8 bases, and 33 bases lay in between. The germline V gene encodes CDR1 MDHEN and CDR2 SYDVKM. The CDR3 has 20 residues. CDR3 protein: CASSSPGASVERRREKPQHF. CDR3 nucleotide sequence: TGTGCCAGCAGTTCCCCCGGGGCCTCCGTCGAGCGGCGCAGGGAAAAGCCCCAGCATTTT.

This clonotype was seen more than once but under ten times. CDR3 sequence: CASSLLSGRGDTQYF. CDR3 DNA sequence: TGTGCCAGCAGCTTATTGTCAGGGCGAGGGGATACGCAGTATTTT. The J gene is TRBJ2-3, the V gene TRBV11-3; D tentatively fits TRBD1 or TRBD2 (5 bases each). Germline loops: CDR1 SGHNT, CDR2 YENEEA. V was shortened by 2 bases and J by 6 bases, with 15 bases between the two germline ends. This CDR3 is 15 amino acids long.

The chain uses TRBV20-1 and TRBJ1-3, with a tentative D call TRBD1 (5 bases). The germline V gene has CDR1 DFQATT and CDR2 SNEGSKA (reference sequence). The CDR3 runs to 18 residues. The germline V and J ends were trimmed by 0 bases and 0 bases, with 18 bases remaining between them. This chain's CDR3 is CSARDVARTGHSGNTIYF. DNA for the CDR3: TGCAGTGCTAGAGATGTGGCGCGAACAGGTCACTCTGGAAACACCATATATTTT.

This clonotype rates as medium-sized. The chain employs TRBV7-9 and TRBJ2-1; D remains ambiguous. There are 13 residues in the CDR3. Trimming took off 1 base at V and 5 bases at J, with 6 bases between the two ends. Germline V gene lookup returns CDR1 SEHNR and CDR2 FQNEAQ (reference sequence). CDR3 DNA sequence: TGTGCCAGCAGCTTAGGGGCTAACAATGAGCAGTTCTTC. This sequence encodes CASSLGANNEQFF.

To note about this clonotype: At one of its ends the junction is not consistent with the germline gene, which may arise from a read error. This sequence joins TRBV4-1 and TRBJ1-2; maybe TRBD1 (5 bases). The CDR3 spans 13 residues. Per the germline V gene, CDR1 is MGHRA and CDR2 is YSYEKL. The CDR3 bases are TGCGCCAGCAGCCAGACTGAAATCGGGACTGGGGACTTC. It is translated as CASSQTEIGTGDF.

The chain combines TRBV7-2 with TRBJ1-5; D not certain. CDR1 is SGHTA and CDR2 is FQGNSA in the germline V gene. Deletions cut 0 bases from V and 5 bases from J, with 11 bases between. There are 15 residues in the CDR3. CDR3 sequence (DNA): TGTGCCAGCAGCTTAGCCACGGGGTGGGATCAGCCCCAGCATTTT. This translates into CASSLATGWDQPQHF.

This chain uses TRBV6-2 or TRBV6-3 with TRBJ1-6, with a weak D call TRBD1 (5 bases). This CDR3 spans 15 amino acids. Trimming removed 5 bases at V and 7 bases at J, with 15 bases between. In germline, CDR1 is MNHEY, CDR2 SVGEGT. The CDR3 DNA reads TGTGCCAGCAGTACGACCGGGACTCAAAATTCACCCCTCCACTTT. Residues: CASSTTGTQNSPLHF.

This clonotype was observed a few times. This chain connects TRBV7-9 to TRBJ2-5; 7 bases line up with TRBD1. Germline CDR1 and CDR2: SEHNR and FQNEAQ (reference sequence). Losses at the gene ends were 3 bases for V and 5 bases for J; bases not matched to a gene: 9. The length of the CDR3 is 15 residues. The DNA of the CDR3 is TGTGCCAGCAGCTTGAGCCCACAGGGGCGGGAGACCCAGTACTTC. Translated, it gives CASSLSPQGRETQYF.

This chain uses TRBV5-4 with TRBJ2-1; TRBD2 matches 7 bases. After removal of 0 bases from V and 8 bases from J, the junction contained 11 bases not matched to a gene. CDR3 length equals 16 residues. Germline V gene data show CDR1 as SGHNT and CDR2 as YYREEE (reference sequence). CDR3 loop: CASSLDGGRAGHEQFF. CDR3 in DNA: TGTGCCAGCAGCTTGGATGGTGGGAGGGCGGGGCATGAGCAGTTCTTC.

This clonotype was recorded a few times. The chain joins TRBV7-8 to TRBJ2-1; no firm D call. Per germline, CDR1 SGHVS and CDR2 FQNEAQ. The CDR3 sequence is 14 residues long. Trimming cost V 6 bases and J 0 bases, with 9 bases left between them. The CDR3: CASSRRSSYNEQFF. The CDR3 bases are TGTGCCAGCAGTCGGCGTAGCTCCTACAATGAGCAGTTCTTC.

The CDR3 spells CASSEYGGGSYNEQFF. In DNA, the CDR3 is TGTGCCAGCAGTGAATACGGAGGCGGGAGCTACAATGAGCAGTTCTTC. The V call is TRBV25-1, the J call TRBJ2-1; 7 nucleotides line up with TRBD2. J gave up 3 bases and V 0 bases, and 5 bases lay outside the gene matches. Germline CDR1 is MGHDK and CDR2 is SYGVNS. The CDR3 runs 16 residues. The whole variable domain, filled in from reference TRBV25-1 and TRBJ2-1, reads EADIYQTPRYLVIGTGKKITLECSQTMGHDKMYWYQQDPGMELHLIHYSYGVNSTEKGDLSSESTVSRIRTEHFPLTLESARPSHTSQYLCASSEYGGGSYNEQFFGPGTRLTVL.

This clonotype was detected a few times. The chain has TRBV19 and TRBJ1-5; D is unresolved. The length of the CDR3 is 15 residues. The V gene lost 7 bases and the J gene lost 1 base, with 14 bases spanning the gap. From germline, CDR1 is LNHDA and CDR2 SQIVND (reference sequence). The CDR3 DNA follows: TGTGCCAGTAAGGTCAGTCTTATAAGCAATCAGCCCCAGCATTTT. Its translation: CASKVSLISNQPQHF.

A few counts support this clonotype. The CDR3 loop reads CSAGQTSGGIETQYF. The CDR3 DNA reads as TGCAGTGCTGGCCAGACTAGCGGGGGGATCGAGACCCAGTACTTC. The chain employs TRBV20-1 and TRBJ2-5; 13 bases fit TRBD2. Germline V gene sequence: CDR1 DFQATT, CDR2 SNEGSKA (reference sequence). The CDR3 consists of 15 residues. V was clipped by 5 bases and J by 5 bases; unmatched bases: 8.